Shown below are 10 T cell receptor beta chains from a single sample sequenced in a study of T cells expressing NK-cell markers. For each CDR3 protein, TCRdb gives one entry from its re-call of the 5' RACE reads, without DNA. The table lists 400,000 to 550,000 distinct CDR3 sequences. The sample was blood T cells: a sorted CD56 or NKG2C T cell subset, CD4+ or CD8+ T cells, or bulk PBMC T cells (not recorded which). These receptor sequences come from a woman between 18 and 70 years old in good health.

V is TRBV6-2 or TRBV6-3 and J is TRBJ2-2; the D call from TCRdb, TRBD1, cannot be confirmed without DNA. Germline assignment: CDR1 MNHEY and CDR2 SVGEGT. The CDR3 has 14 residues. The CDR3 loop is CASSYNRGTGELFF.

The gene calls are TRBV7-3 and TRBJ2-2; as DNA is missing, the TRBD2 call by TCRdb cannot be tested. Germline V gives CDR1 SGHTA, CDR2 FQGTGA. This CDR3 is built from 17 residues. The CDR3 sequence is CASSPSPAGVNTGELFF.

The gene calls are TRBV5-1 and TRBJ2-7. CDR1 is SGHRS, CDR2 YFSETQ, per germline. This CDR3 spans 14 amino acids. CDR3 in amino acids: CASSLATETGEQYF.

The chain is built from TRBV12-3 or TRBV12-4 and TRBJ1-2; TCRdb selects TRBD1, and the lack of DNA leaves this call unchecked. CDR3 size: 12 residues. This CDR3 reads CASSPRGGGYTF.

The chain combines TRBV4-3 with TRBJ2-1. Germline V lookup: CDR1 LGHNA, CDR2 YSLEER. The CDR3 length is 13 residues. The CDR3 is CASSPLAMGEQFF.

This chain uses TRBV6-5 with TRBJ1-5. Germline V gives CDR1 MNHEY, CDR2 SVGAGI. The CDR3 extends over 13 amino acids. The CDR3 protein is CASSYLGNQPQHF.

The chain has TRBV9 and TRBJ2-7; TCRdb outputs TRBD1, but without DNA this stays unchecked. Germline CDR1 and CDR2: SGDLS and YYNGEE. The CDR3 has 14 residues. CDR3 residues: CASSAGTGFYEQYF.

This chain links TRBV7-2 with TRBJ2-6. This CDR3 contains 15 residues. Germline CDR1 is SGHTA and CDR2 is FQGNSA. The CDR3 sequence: CASSAQLSGANVLTF. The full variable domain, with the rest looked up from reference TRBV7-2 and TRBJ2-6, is GAGVSQSPSNKVTEKGKDVELRCDPISGHTALYWYRQSLGQGLEFLIYFQGNSAPDKSGLPSDRFSAERTGGSVSTLTIQRTQQEDSAVYLCASSAQLSGANVLTFGAGSRLTVL.

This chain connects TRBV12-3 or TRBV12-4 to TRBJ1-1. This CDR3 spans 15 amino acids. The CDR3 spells CASSPVRNLNTEAFF.

CDR3: CASRGWDQFYGYTF. The gene calls are TRBV2 and TRBJ1-2. Germline assignment: CDR1 SNHLY and CDR2 FYNNEI. The CDR3 has 14 amino acids.